This entry describes one T cell receptor beta chain. Authors' processing steps: Reference gene primer amplification gave estimated nucleated cell counts. Data came from immunoSEQ multiplex PCR; TCRdb stores just in-frame clones and leaves some out. V, J and clone size are taken as reported in that table, and D and trimming were inferred from the DNA itself. The sample has approximately 270,000 clones, 90% seen once. V dropped 8 bases and J dropped 0; count of bases not matched to a gene: 9. In germline, CDR1 is MNHEY, CDR2 SMNVEV (reference sequence). This CDR3 has 18 residues. This sample was taken from a study of blood T cell repertoires in COVID-19. Study at large: Samples representing acute and convalescent COVID-19 were sourced from the United States, Italy and Spain.

Each participant's cohort was designated according to participant-reported clinical history. This chain uses TRBV27 with TRBJ1-6; the match to TRBD1 covers 11 bases. The sample comprised PBMCs or T cells enriched from blood (not recorded which). This TCR was recovered from a woman aged 30 to 39 with acute COVID-19. The CDR3 DNA follows: TGTGCCAGCGCTACCGGGACAGGGGGTAGCTCCTATAATTCACCCCTCCACTTT. Residues: CASATGTGGSSYNSPLHF.